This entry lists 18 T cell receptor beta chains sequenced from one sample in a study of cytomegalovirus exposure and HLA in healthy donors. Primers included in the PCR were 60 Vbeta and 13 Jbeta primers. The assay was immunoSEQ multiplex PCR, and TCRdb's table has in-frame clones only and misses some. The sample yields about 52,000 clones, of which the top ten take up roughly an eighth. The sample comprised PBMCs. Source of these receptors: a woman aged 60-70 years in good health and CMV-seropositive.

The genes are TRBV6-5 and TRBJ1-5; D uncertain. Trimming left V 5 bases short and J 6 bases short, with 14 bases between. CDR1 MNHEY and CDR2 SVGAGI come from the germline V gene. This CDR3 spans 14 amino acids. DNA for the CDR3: TGTGCCAGCAGTGAGACGGAGAGGTCTCAGCCCCAGCATTTT. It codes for CASSETERSQPQHF.

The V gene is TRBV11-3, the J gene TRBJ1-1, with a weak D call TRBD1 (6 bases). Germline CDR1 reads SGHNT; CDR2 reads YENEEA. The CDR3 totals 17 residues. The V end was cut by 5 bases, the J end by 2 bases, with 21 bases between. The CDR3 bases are TGTGCCAGCAGCCTTAGGTCTGGGGGCGCCGGTAACACTGAAGCTTTCTTT. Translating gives CASSLRSGGAGNTEAFF.

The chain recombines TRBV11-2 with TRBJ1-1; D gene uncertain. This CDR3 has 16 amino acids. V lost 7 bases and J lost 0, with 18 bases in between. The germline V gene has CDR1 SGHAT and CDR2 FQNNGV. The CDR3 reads CASTPLRSRLNTEAFF. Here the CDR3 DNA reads TGTGCCAGCACCCCCTTACGGTCGCGTTTGAACACTGAAGCTTTCTTT. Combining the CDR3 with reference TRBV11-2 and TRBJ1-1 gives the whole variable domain EAGVAQSPRYKIIEKRQSVAFWCNPISGHATLYWYQQILGQGPKLLIQFQNNGVVDDSQLPKDRFSAERLKGVDSTLKIQPAKLEDSAVYLCASTPLRSRLNTEAFFGQGTRLTVV.

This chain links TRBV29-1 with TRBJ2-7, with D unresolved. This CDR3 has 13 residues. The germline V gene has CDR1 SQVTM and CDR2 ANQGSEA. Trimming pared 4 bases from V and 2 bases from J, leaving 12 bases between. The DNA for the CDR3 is TGCAGCGTTGTTAGAGGAGCACCCTACGAGCAGTACTTC. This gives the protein CSVVRGAPYEQYF.

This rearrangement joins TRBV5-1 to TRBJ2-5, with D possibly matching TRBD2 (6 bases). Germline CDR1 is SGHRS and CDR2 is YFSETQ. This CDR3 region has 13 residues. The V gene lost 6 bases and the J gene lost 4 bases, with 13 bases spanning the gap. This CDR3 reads CASTPSGGETQYF. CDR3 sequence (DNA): TGCGCCAGCACCCCCTCCGGGGGAGAGACCCAGTACTTC. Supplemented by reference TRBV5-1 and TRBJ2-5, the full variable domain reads KAGVTQTPRYLIKTRGQQVTLSCSPISGHRSVSWYQQTPGQGLQFLFEYFSETQRNKGNFPGRFSGRQFSNSRSEMNVSTLELGDSALYLCASTPSGGETQYFGPGTRLLVL.

The CDR3 coding sequence is TGCGCCAGCAGCTTGATAGGTGCTAGCGGGGGGTACAATGAGCAGTTCTTC. The encoded protein is CASSLIGASGGYNEQFF. The chain joins TRBV5-1 to TRBJ2-1; 11 nucleotides match TRBD2. J was trimmed by 4 bases and V by 1 base; bases with no gene match: 7. Germline V gene data show CDR1 as SGHRS and CDR2 as YFSETQ. This CDR3 region has 17 residues.

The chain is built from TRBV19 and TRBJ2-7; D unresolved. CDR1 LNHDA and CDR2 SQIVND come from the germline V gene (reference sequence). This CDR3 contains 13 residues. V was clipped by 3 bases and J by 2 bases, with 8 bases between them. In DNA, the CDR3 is TGTGCCAGTAGTATGGTAGTCGCCTACGAGCAGTACTTC. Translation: CASSMVVAYEQYF.

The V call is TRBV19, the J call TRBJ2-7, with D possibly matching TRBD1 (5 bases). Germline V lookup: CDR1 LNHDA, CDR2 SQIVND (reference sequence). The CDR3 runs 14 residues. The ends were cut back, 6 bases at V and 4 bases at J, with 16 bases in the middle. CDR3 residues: CASRNSGIAYEQYF. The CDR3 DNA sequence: TGTGCCAGTAGAAATTCAGGGATTGCTTACGAGCAGTACTTC.

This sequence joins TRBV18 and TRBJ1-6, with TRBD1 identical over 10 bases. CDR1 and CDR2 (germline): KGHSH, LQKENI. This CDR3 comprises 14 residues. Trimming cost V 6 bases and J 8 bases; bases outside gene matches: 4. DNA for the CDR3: TGTGCCAGCTCCCACGGGACAGGGGATTCACCCCTCCACTTT. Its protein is CASSHGTGDSPLHF.

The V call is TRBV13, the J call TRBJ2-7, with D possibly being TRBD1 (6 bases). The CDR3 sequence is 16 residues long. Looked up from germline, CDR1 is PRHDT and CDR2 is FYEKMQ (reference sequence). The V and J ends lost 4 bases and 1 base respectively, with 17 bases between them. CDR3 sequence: CASSSGEGDRSYEQYF. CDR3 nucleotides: TGTGCCAGCAGCTCTGGTGAGGGGGACCGATCCTACGAGCAGTACTTC.

DNA for the CDR3: TGCGCCAGCAGCGAACAGGGGGGCGAGCAGTACTTC. This codes for CASSEQGGEQYF. The chain combines TRBV5-1 with TRBJ2-7; 8 bases map to TRBD1. The CDR3 is made up of 12 amino acids. V shed 4 bases and J 6 bases; nucleotides not matched to a gene: 3. Germline V lookup: CDR1 SGHRS, CDR2 YFSETQ.

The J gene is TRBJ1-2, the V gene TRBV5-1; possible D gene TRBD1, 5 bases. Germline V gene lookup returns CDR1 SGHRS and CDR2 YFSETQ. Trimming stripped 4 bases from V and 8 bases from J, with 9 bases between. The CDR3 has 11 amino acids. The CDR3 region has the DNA TGCGCCAGCAGCGTTCAGGGAGGCTACACCTTC. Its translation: CASSVQGGYTF.

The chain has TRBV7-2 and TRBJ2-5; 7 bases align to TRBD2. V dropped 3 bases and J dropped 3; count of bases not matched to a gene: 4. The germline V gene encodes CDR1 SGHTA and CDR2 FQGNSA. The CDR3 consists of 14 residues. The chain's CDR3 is CASSFGTTKETQYF. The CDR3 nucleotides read TGTGCCAGCAGCTTCGGGACTACAAAAGAGACCCAGTACTTC.

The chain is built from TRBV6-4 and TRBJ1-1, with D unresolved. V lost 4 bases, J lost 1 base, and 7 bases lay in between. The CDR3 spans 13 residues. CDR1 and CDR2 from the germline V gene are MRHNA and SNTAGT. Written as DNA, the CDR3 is TGTGCCAGCAGTGTACTCCCGAACACTGAAGCTTTCTTT. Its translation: CASSVLPNTEAFF.

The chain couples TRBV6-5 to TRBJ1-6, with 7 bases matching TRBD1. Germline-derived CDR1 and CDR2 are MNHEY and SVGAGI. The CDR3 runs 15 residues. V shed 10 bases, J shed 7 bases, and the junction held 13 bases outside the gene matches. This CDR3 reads CATRIVGGQNSPLHF. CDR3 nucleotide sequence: TGTGCCACCCGGATCGTAGGGGGCCAAAATTCACCCCTCCACTTT.

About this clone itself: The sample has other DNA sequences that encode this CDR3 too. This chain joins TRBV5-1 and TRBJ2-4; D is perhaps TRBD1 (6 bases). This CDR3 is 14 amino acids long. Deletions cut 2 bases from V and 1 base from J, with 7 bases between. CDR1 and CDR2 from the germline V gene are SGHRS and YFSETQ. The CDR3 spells CASSLDRAKNIQYF. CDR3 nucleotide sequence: TGCGCCAGCAGCTTAGACAGGGCCAAAAACATTCAGTACTTC.

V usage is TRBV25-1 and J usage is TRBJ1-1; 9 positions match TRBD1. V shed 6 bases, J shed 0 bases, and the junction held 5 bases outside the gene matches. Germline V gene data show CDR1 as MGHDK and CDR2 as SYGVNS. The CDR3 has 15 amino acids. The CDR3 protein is CASSSRTGVNTEAFF. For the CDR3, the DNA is TGTGCCAGCAGCTCAAGGACAGGGGTGAACACTGAAGCTTTCTTT. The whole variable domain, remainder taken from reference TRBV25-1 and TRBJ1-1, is EADIYQTPRYLVIGTGKKITLECSQTMGHDKMYWYQQDPGMELHLIHYSYGVNSTEKGDLSSESTVSRIRTEHFPLTLESARPSHTSQYLCASSSRTGVNTEAFFGQGTRLTVV.

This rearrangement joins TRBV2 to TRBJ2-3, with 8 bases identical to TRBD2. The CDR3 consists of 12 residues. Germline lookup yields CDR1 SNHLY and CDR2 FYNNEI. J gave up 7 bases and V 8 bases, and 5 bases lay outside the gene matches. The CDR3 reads CASGTSVNTQYF. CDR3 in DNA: TGTGCCAGCGGGACTAGTGTCAATACGCAGTATTTT.